A single sample gave rise to the 2 T cell receptor beta chains below, sequenced in a study of CD8 T cells in ankylosing spondylitis. TCRdb reprocessed the 5' RACE reads via MiXCR and lists one record per CDR3 protein. The data contain about 840,000 distinct CDR3 sequences, over 9.5% of them seen just once; the ten biggest clones take up roughly 0.51%. For these TCRs, the target antigens are not known. General study findings and limits: Blood from ankylosing spondylitis patients appeared to carry a characteristic roughly 8-variant TCR beta motif.

Sequences were obtained from blood, either unsorted or a sorted T cell fraction (not recorded which). These receptors were collected from a male donor with ankylosing spondylitis.

This clonotype occurred a few times. V is TRBV6-1 and J is TRBJ1-2, with TRBD1 matching over 7 bases. Per the germline V gene, CDR1 is MNHNS and CDR2 is SASEGT. V shed 4 bases and J 4 bases; nucleotides not matched to a gene: 12. The CDR3 is 16 residues long. Here the CDR3 reads CASSGTGTASIYGYTF. The CDR3 DNA follows: TGTGCCAGCAGTGGGACTGGGACAGCTTCCATCTATGGCTACACCTTC.

There are a few counts of this clonotype. V gene TRBV6-1 combines with J gene TRBJ1-2; TRBD1 matches 7 bases. This CDR3 comprises 14 residues. V shed 3 bases, J shed 3 bases, and the junction held 4 bases outside the gene matches. The V gene's germline CDR1 is MNHNS and CDR2 SASEGT. This CDR3 reads CASSEFTGDYGYTF. In nucleotides, the CDR3 is TGTGCCAGCAGTGAGTTCACAGGGGACTATGGCTACACCTTC.